The TCR beta chain under discussion was sequenced for a study of shared clonotypes between healthy human individuals. Here immunoSEQ multiplex PCR was the method, and the copy in TCRdb shows in-frame clones only, minus some. The sample has roughly 1.5 million clones, 95% to 99% seen once; the top ten hold approximately 0.44%. Study results and caveats: For naive CD4 cells, approximately 4.7% of clonotypes were shared across a few donors.

Note on this clone: Its antigen is unknown.

The CDR3 extends over 14 amino acids. Germline assignment: CDR1 MDHEN and CDR2 SYDVKM. With V trimmed by 10 bases and J by 6 bases, 10 bases remained unmatched. The sequencing input was naive CD4+ T cells sorted from blood. Subset given: CD45RA+ positively selected. The receptor was isolated from a man between 25 and 39 years old in good health. V is TRBV28 and J is TRBJ2-2; 8 nucleotides line up with TRBD2. This CDR3 reads CAIISGSLSGELFF. The CDR3 coding sequence is TGTGCCATAATAAGCGGGAGTCTGTCCGGGGAGCTGTTTTTT.